Below, 26 T cell receptor beta chains from the same sample are listed, as sequenced in a study of tumor-infiltrating lymphocytes in primary liver carcinoma. Germline DNA was also extracted, with blood RNA taken from unsorted whole blood. The input was around 530 ng total RNA; TCR beta cDNA was made from it with a constant-region primer. Researchers made the TCR beta libraries by running three nested multiplex PCR rounds with slightly modified ARM-PCR. TRBV1-TRBV30 forward primers paired with a C-beta reverse primer drove the first two PCR rounds, about 11 cycles each. TCRdb reprocessed the multiplex PCR reads via MiXCR and lists one record per CDR3 protein. The table includes 310,000 or so distinct CDR3 sequences, almost 60% detected once. Sequenced sample: peripheral blood. Receptor source: a woman in her twenties or thirties with primary liver carcinoma and hepatitis B virus infection.

The chain carries TRBV12-3 or TRBV12-4 and TRBJ2-5; unclear D gene. Trimming pared 1 base from V and 4 bases from J, leaving 7 bases between. The CDR3 is made up of 13 amino acids. The CDR3 coding sequence is TGTGCCAGCAGTTTAGGTATGGGAGAGACCCAGTACTTC. Its protein is CASSLGMGETQYF.

The rearrangement links TRBV6-2 or TRBV6-3 to TRBJ2-1; tentative D call: TRBD2 (5 bases). CDR1 and CDR2 from the germline V gene are MNHEY and SVGEGT. The CDR3 has 15 amino acids. V was trimmed by 2 bases and J by 0 bases, leaving 8 bases between them. The CDR3 coding sequence is TGTGCCAGCAGTTACGGGAGTACCTCCTACAATGAGCAGTTCTTC. This translates into CASSYGSTSYNEQFF.

The chain has TRBV6-1 and TRBJ1-2, with D possibly matching TRBD1 (6 bases). Germline CDR1 is MNHNS and CDR2 is SASEGT. CDR3 length: 13 amino acids. The germline V and J ends were trimmed by 10 bases and 4 bases, with 16 bases remaining between them. CDR3: CATKGDSGYGYTF. CDR3 bases: TGTGCCACCAAGGGGGATAGCGGCTATGGCTACACCTTC.

V gene TRBV11-1 combines with J gene TRBJ2-1, with D perhaps TRBD1 (6 bases). The CDR3 extends over 14 amino acids. Germline values: CDR1 SGHAT, CDR2 FQDESV (reference sequence). The V end lost 6 bases, the J end lost 6 bases, and 15 bases lay between the germline ends. Here the CDR3 reads CASSPVTGFNEQFF. The CDR3 bases are TGTGCCAGCAGTCCAGTGACAGGTTTCAATGAGCAGTTCTTC.

The chain employs TRBV4-2 and TRBJ2-1, with D possibly called TRBD1 or TRBD2 (5 bases each). The ends were cut back, 4 bases at V and 0 bases at J, with 19 bases in the middle. The CDR3 is made up of 18 amino acids. Germline V CDR1 and CDR2: LGHNA, YNFKEQ. CDR3 bases: TGTGCCAGCAGCCCCTCGGGTGGGGGAAGTAGCTCCTACAATGAGCAGTTCTTC. This translates into CASSPSGGGSSSYNEQFF.

Notes on this clonotype: Being one base from a much bigger clone, this may be a read error. The rearrangement links TRBV12-3 or TRBV12-4 to TRBJ1-5; the D is unclear. This CDR3 has 13 residues. CDR3 sequence (DNA): TGTGCCAGCAGTCCCCAGTTGGGTCAGCCCCAGCTTTTT. Translated: CASSPQLGQPQLF.

This clonotype was found a few times. An end of the junction differs from the germline gene, which may be a read error. The gene calls are TRBV7-9 and TRBJ1-5; 7 nucleotides align to TRBD1. In germline, CDR1 is SEHNR, CDR2 FQNEAQ (reference sequence). The CDR3 is 14 residues long. The CDR3 loop is CVSSLQGPDQPQHF. The DNA for the CDR3 is TGTGTCAGCAGCTTACAGGGGCCGGATCAGCCCCAGCATTTT.

The V gene is TRBV4-1, the J gene TRBJ2-1, with D possibly being TRBD2 (5 bases). The CDR3 contains 15 residues. Germline values: CDR1 MGHRA, CDR2 YSYEKL. The V and J ends lost 8 bases and 8 bases respectively, with 22 bases between them. The CDR3, as DNA: TGCGCCAGCTGTCTTAATACGGGAACTCTTCATGAGCAGTTCTTC. Protein: CASCLNTGTLHEQFF.

The chain links TRBV5-6 to TRBJ2-1, with TRBD2 matching over 10 bases. V shed 4 bases and J 7 bases; nucleotides not matched to a gene: 20. The CDR3 sequence is 19 residues long. Germline CDR1 and CDR2: SGHDT and YYEEEE. The CDR3 here is CASSGGGTSVPPAKNEQFF. The CDR3 region has the DNA TGTGCCAGCAGCGGCGGGGGGACTAGCGTACCCCCGGCGAAAAATGAGCAGTTCTTC.

This clonotype was picked up a small number of times. This may come from a read error, since a much larger clone is one base off. This chain joins TRBV29-1 and TRBJ2-7; unclear D gene. The V gene's germline CDR1 is SQVTM and CDR2 ANQGSEA. The CDR3 contains 12 residues. The CDR3 region has the DNA TGCAGCGTTGCCCAGGTTAACTACGAGCGGTACTTC. As protein: CSVAQVNYERYF.

As regards this clonotype: The junction departs from the called germline gene at one end, perhaps through a read error. The chain joins TRBV12-3 or TRBV12-4 to TRBJ2-5, with D perhaps matching TRBD1 (6 bases). The CDR3 extends over 13 amino acids. This CDR3 is CTSSLRGQETQYF. DNA for the CDR3: TGTACCAGCAGTTTAAGGGGGCAAGAGACCCAGTACTTC.

The chain carries TRBV19 and TRBJ1-1; D is uncertain. Germline lookup yields CDR1 LNHDA and CDR2 SQIVND (reference sequence). The CDR3 length is 15 residues. The V end was cut by 3 bases, the J end by 5 bases, with 16 bases between. CDR3 region: CASSIPGGSRTEAFF. The CDR3 DNA sequence: TGTGCCAGTAGTATCCCCGGAGGGAGTCGTACTGAAGCTTTCTTT.

As for this clonotype: One end of the junction fails to match germline, which may point to a read error. The chain links TRBV7-8 to TRBJ2-3, with a tentative D call TRBD2 (7 bases). There are 16 residues in the CDR3. Germline lookup yields CDR1 SGHVS and CDR2 FQNEAQ. For the CDR3, the DNA is TGCGCCAGCAGCCCCCTGGGAGGGGGGACCACAGATACGCAGTATTTT. Protein sequence: CASSPLGGGTTDTQYF. The full variable domain, with the rest looked up from reference TRBV7-8 and TRBJ2-3, is GAGVSQSPRYKVAKRGQDVALRCDPISGHVSLFWYQQALGQGPEFLTYFQNEAQLDKSGLPSDRFFAERPEGSVSTLKIQRTQQEDSAVYLCASSPLGGGTTDTQYFGPGTRLTVL.

As to this clonotype: Germline and junction disagree at one end, which may indicate a read error. The chain is built from TRBV6-6 and TRBJ1-5; 8 positions agree with TRBD1. CDR1 is MNHNY, CDR2 SVGAGI, per germline (reference sequence). There are 14 residues in the CDR3. CDR3 in amino acids: CASSYGGRGQPHHF. CDR3 sequence (DNA): TGTGCCAGCAGTTACGGTGGCAGGGGGCAGCCCCACCATTTT.

The sample holds a few counts of this clonotype. This CDR3 is CASSFGREREQYF. The CDR3 DNA reads as TGTGCCAGCAGCTTTGGGCGGGAGCGGGAGCAGTACTTC. The chain carries TRBV5-4 and TRBJ2-7; 7 bases line up with TRBD2. This CDR3 region has 13 residues. In germline, CDR1 is SGHNT, CDR2 YYREEE (reference sequence). Trimming took 2 bases from V and 7 from J; bases not matched to a gene: 6.

The chain recombines TRBV7-9 with TRBJ1-3, with D possibly matching TRBD1 (5 bases). CDR3 length: 16 residues. V was clipped by 4 bases and J by 4 bases, with 17 bases between them. Per the germline V gene, CDR1 is SEHNR and CDR2 is FQNEAQ (reference sequence). The CDR3 sequence is CASSSNPGHHGNTIYF. CDR3 DNA sequence: TGTGCCAGCAGCTCCAACCCCGGACACCACGGAAACACCATATATTTT.

This clonotype was recorded a few times. A read error may explain this, as a much larger clone is one base away. V and J are TRBV11-2 and TRBJ2-5; D is perhaps TRBD2 (5 bases). The CDR3 runs to 12 residues. Germline V gene data show CDR1 as SGHAT and CDR2 as FQNNGV. The CDR3 DNA reads TGTGCCAGCAGCCACGAAGCGGAGACCCGGTACTTC. Amino acid sequence: CASSHEAETRYF. The variable domain in full, completed from reference TRBV11-2 and TRBJ2-5, reads EAGVAQSPRYKIIEKRQSVAFWCNPISGHATLYWYQQILGQGPKLLIQFQNNGVVDDSQLPKDRFSAERLKGVDSTLKIQPAKLEDSAVYLCASSHEAETRYFGPGTRLLVL.

This clonotype was picked up many times. The V call is TRBV6-5, the J call TRBJ1-2, with TRBD1 matching over 11 bases. Germline V CDR1 and CDR2: MNHEY, SVGAGI. V gave up 6 bases and J gave up 3 bases; unmatched junction bases: 6. This CDR3 spans 15 amino acids. The CDR3 DNA sequence: TGTGCCAGCAGGGACAGGGGGCGCGAAGACTATGGCTACACCTTC. Translated: CASRDRGREDYGYTF.

In the case of this clonotype: One end of the junction varies from germline; a read error may be responsible. The chain links TRBV11-2 to TRBJ2-5, with 12 bases matching TRBD2. Germline V lookup: CDR1 SGHAT, CDR2 FQNNGV. The CDR3 sequence is 16 residues long. Here the CDR3 reads CVSSSTSGRTYNEQYF. CDR3 nucleotide sequence: TGTGTCAGCAGCTCCACTAGCGGGAGGACCTACAATGAGCAGTACTTC.

Of note for this clonotype: This could be a read error, since a much larger clone is one nucleotide away. The chain joins TRBV29-1 to TRBJ1-1; D possibly corresponds to TRBD1 (5 bases). Germline V gene lookup returns CDR1 SQVTM and CDR2 ANQGSEA. Trimming left V 8 bases short and J 3 bases short, with 7 bases between. The CDR3 covers 10 residues. The CDR3 bases are TGCAGCACGGGGGACACTGAAGCTTTCTTT. Translating gives CSTGDTEAFF.

A remark on this clonotype: A much larger clone is a single base away; this may be a read error. In DNA, the CDR3 is TGTGTCAGCAGCCAAGATAGTATACGGGGAATAACGTACAATGAGCAGTTCTTC. Encoded protein: CVSSQDSIRGITYNEQFF. The chain links TRBV4-2 to TRBJ2-1; tentative D call: TRBD2 (5 bases). The CDR3 is 18 amino acids. The V gene's germline CDR1 is LGHNA and CDR2 YNFKEQ.

Turning to this clonotype: A read error may produce the germline difference seen at one junction end. V gene TRBV13 combines with J gene TRBJ2-7; TRBD2 agrees at 7 bases. CDR1 is PRHDT, CDR2 FYEKMQ, per germline (reference sequence). CDR3 length equals 13 residues. CDR3 bases: TGTGCCAGCAGCTTAACTCGATCGCGGGAGCAGTACTTT. This sequence encodes CASSLTRSREQYF.

This rearrangement joins TRBV6-6 to TRBJ2-7; D might be TRBD1 or TRBD2, each matching 5 bases. The germline CDR1 and CDR2 sequences are MNHNY and SVGAGI (reference sequence). This CDR3 has 15 residues. The V gene lost 2 bases and the J gene lost 6 bases, with 17 bases spanning the gap. The CDR3 DNA sequence: TGTGCCAGCAGTTACGGGCAAGTATGGGGGAGCGAGCAGTACTTC. It specifies CASSYGQVWGSEQYF.

Note on this clonotype: A much larger clone lies a single base off, so this may be a read error. Since the CDR3 does not end with the conserved phenylalanine or tryptophan, this likely comes from a read error. This chain joins TRBV12-3 or TRBV12-4 and TRBJ1-5; TRBD1 is a possible D gene (5 bases). CDR3 size: 15 residues. V was pared by 4 bases and J by 3 bases, with 13 bases between. The chain's CDR3 is CASSSTGHPNQPQHS. The CDR3 nucleotides are TGTGCCAGCAGTTCCACTGGACACCCCAATCAGCCCCAGCATTCT.

Points on this clonotype: As the CDR3 is not closed by the conserved phenylalanine or tryptophan, this likely results from a read error. The J gene is TRBJ1-2, the V gene TRBV11-3; D is possibly TRBD1 (5 bases). This CDR3 region has 12 residues. Germline-derived CDR1 and CDR2 are SGHNT and YENEEA. V shed 6 bases and J shed 6 bases, with 11 bases lying between them. CDR3 sequence: CASSQGRDGYTI. Here the CDR3 DNA reads TGTGCCAGCAGTCAGGGAAGGGATGGCTACACCATC.

Concerning this clonotype itself: Mismatch with germline at one junction end may stem from a read error. The V and J genes are TRBV5-4 and TRBJ2-7, with 8 bases identical to TRBD2. The CDR3 is 14 amino acids. The germline CDR1 and CDR2 sequences are SGHNT and YYREEE (reference sequence). CDR3 coding DNA: TGTGTCAGCAGCGTAGAGCGGGAGTCATACGAGCAGTACTTC. This encodes CVSSVERESYEQYF.